This TCR beta chain was sequenced during a study of T cell responses to AZD1222 COVID-19 vaccine. Notes on the study in general: Donors, mostly white British, included more females; clonal diversity was possibly underestimated.

Comment on this clone: The antigen is undetermined.

Clones were sequenced by immunoSEQ multiplex PCR, and TCRdb holds only the in-frame ones, with some missing. Counted here are about 60,000 clones, around 80% occurring once; the ten biggest clones make up approximately 3.5%. The receptor comes from an adult who received the AZD1222 COVID-19 vaccine. The sequencing used peripheral blood, collected 28 days after the second AZD1222 dose.

The CDR3 bases are TGTGCCAGCAGCTCCTATTCCCCGGGACTCCCAGCAGATACGCAGTATTTT. Translating gives CASSSYSPGLPADTQYF. V is TRBV11-2 and J is TRBJ2-3; D may be TRBD2 (6 bases). Looked up from germline, CDR1 is SGHAT and CDR2 is FQNNGV. CDR3 length equals 17 residues. With 4 bases removed from V and 4 bases from J, the gap between germline ends came to 21 bases.